The clone carrying this TCR beta chain has a handful of counts. Its antigen remains unknown. This table comes from immunoSEQ multiplex PCR, and its TCRdb copy is limited to in-frame clones, with some not included. The sample consists of some 26,000 clones, around 83% of them appearing once. With no exception, relapse followed autologous stem cell transplantation in all patients, and brentuximab vedotin exposure varied. The study purified CD4+ T cells from thawed PBMCs using magnetic negative selection. Best overall response was complete response, partial response or progressive disease in these relapsed/refractory classical Hodgkin lymphoma patients. This sample was taken from a study of PD-1 blockade in classical Hodgkin lymphoma. Study-level findings and limits: CD4+ but not CD8+ TCR diversity rose significantly by C4D1. Newly diagnosed patients were said to have less baseline TCR diversity than healthy donors did. Prior to therapy, complete responders displayed diversity much like that of newly diagnosed patients.

Germline V gene lookup returns CDR1 KGHSH and CDR2 LQKENI. There are 13 residues in the CDR3. Trimming took 1 base from V and 5 from J, leaving 8 bases between them. Source: CD4+ T cells from blood, taken at baseline. The clonotype originates from a human donor with classical Hodgkin lymphoma. The chain recombines TRBV18 with TRBJ1-1; no firm D call. CDR3 in DNA: TGTGCCAGCTCACCACAGGCCTCGACTGAAGCTTTCTTT. It encodes CASSPQASTEAFF.